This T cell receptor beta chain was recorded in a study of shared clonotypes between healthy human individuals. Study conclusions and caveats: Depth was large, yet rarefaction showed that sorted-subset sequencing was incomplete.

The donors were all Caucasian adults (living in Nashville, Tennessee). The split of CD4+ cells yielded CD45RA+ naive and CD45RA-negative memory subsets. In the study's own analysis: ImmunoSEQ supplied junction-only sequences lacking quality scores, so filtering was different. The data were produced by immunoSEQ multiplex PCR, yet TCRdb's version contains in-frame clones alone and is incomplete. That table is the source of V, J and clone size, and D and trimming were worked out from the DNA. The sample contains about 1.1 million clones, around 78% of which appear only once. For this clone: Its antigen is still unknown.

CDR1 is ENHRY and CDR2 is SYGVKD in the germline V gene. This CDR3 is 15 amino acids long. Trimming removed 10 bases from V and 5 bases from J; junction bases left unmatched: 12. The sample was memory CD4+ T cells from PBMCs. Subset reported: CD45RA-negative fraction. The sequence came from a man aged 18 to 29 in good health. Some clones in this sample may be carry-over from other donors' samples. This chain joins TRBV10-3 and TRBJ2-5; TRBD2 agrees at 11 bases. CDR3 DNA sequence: TGTGCCAGCAGGGGTAGCGGGAGGGCCTCGGAGACCCAGTACTTC. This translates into CASRGSGRASETQYF.